In this sample, the clone carrying this T cell receptor (beta chain) turned up many times. Its antigen is still unknown. Trimming shortened V by 4 bases and J by 6 bases, and 16 bases separated the two germline ends. Germline values: CDR1 SGHTA, CDR2 FQGNSA. This CDR3 has 14 amino acids. This sample was taken from a study of T cells after yellow fever vaccination. About the study: Where fractions had low cell numbers, libraries were prepared from them with the SMART-Seq v4 Ultra Low Input RNA kit.

Study observations and caveats: Subsequent booster samples again held most clones from primary vaccination (nearly 98% CD4, over 80% CD8). Overall, a small share of clonotypes was seen in both CD4 and CD8 compartments.

For TCR, cDNA came from 5'RACE template switching, which added a universal primer site and UMIs. A single record per CDR3 protein comes from TCRdb applying MiXCR to the 5' RACE reads. The sample has roughly 120,000 distinct CDR3 sequences, under 8% seen once. The sequence came from a young man who received the YFV17D yellow fever vaccine. The chain links TRBV7-2 to TRBJ2-7, with D perhaps assigned TRBD1 or TRBD2 (5 bases each). Sequencing used CD4+ T cells sorted from PBMCs, obtained 9 to 11 days after the first yellow fever vaccination. As DNA, the CDR3 is TGTGCCAGCAGCTCGCACCCTATTGGGGGCGAGCAGTACTTC. It codes for CASSSHPIGGEQYF.